The 15 T cell receptor beta chains given below trace back to one sample, sequenced in a study of shared clonotypes between healthy human individuals (TCRdb year 2020). Library prep was done by the immunoSEQ multiplex PCR assay. TCRdb stores this immuneACCESS table with in-frame sequences only. Part of the clones is absent; in the studies checked, under half of the shortfall reflects unresolved V genes, and no reason is known for the rest. The sample table holds 2 million to 2.5 million clones, of which roughly 92% were seen once. Jointly, the top ten make up 0.37% of the sample. Material: naive CD4+ T cells from PBMCs. The cell subset or site label, read with the paper, signifies: CD45RA+ positively selected. The receptor source for this set is a man between 18 and 35 years old in good health. Some clones in this sample may be carry-over from other donors' samples.

This chain connects TRBV5-1 to TRBJ2-1; 10 nucleotides align to TRBD1. CDR3 length equals 14 residues. The germline V gene has CDR1 SGHRS and CDR2 YFSETQ. The ends lost 0 bases at V and 8 bases at J; junction bases unmatched: 2. Here the CDR3 DNA reads TGCGCCAGCAGCTTGGAGGGGACAGGGGATGAGCAGTTCTTC. Amino acids: CASSLEGTGDEQFF. The full variable domain, its missing parts supplied by reference TRBV5-1 and TRBJ2-1, is KAGVTQTPRYLIKTRGQQVTLSCSPISGHRSVSWYQQTPGQGLQFLFEYFSETQRNKGNFPGRFSGRQFSNSRSEMNVSTLELGDSALYLCASSLEGTGDEQFFGPGTRLTVL.

The V and J genes are TRBV5-1 and TRBJ2-7; D may be TRBD1 or TRBD2 (5 bases each). Germline V gives CDR1 SGHRS, CDR2 YFSETQ. CDR3 size: 14 residues. Trimming stripped 1 base from V and 3 bases from J, with 11 bases between. This CDR3 reads CASSLYGGYYEQYF. The CDR3 DNA sequence: TGCGCCAGCAGCTTGTATGGGGGTTACTACGAGCAGTACTTC.

This clone was found once. The chain has TRBV5-1 and TRBJ1-1; no reliable D call. Germline CDR1 reads SGHRS; CDR2 reads YFSETQ. There are 14 residues in the CDR3. The germline V and J ends were trimmed by 2 bases and 1 base, with 9 bases remaining between them. CDR3 DNA sequence: TGCGCCAGCAGCTTCGAACACAGGAACACTGAAGCTTTCTTT. It translates to CASSFEHRNTEAFF.

V usage is TRBV6-5 and J usage is TRBJ1-5, with 7 bases lining up with TRBD1. This CDR3 region has 16 residues. J gave up 4 bases and V 4 bases, and 10 bases lay outside the gene matches. In germline, CDR1 is MNHEY, CDR2 SVGAGI. CDR3 sequence (DNA): TGTGCCAGCAGTTTAAAACCCCAACAGGGGAATCAGCCCCAGCATTTT. Translation gives CASSLKPQQGNQPQHF.

The genes are TRBV19 and TRBJ2-2; TRBD1 matches 9 bases. V shed 7 bases, J shed 6 bases, and the junction held 12 bases outside the gene matches. The V gene's germline CDR1 is LNHDA and CDR2 SQIVND (reference sequence). CDR3 length: 16 amino acids. For the CDR3, the DNA is TGTGCCAGTATCAAGACAGGGGGTTTGAAACCCGGGGAGCTGTTTTTT. This sequence encodes CASIKTGGLKPGELFF.

The chain employs TRBV18 and TRBJ1-5; D not resolved. Germline CDR1 is KGHSH and CDR2 is LQKENI. Trimming took off 6 bases at V and 4 bases at J, with 16 bases between the two ends. The CDR3 extends over 15 amino acids. CDR3 region: CASSSGIHPNQPQHF. The CDR3, as DNA: TGTGCCAGCTCGTCAGGCATACACCCAAATCAGCCCCAGCATTTT.

The chain combines TRBV28 with TRBJ2-5, with D possibly TRBD1 on 5 matching bases. Germline V gives CDR1 MDHEN, CDR2 SYDVKM. CDR3 length: 14 amino acids. Trimming stripped 8 bases from V and 1 base from J, with 14 bases between. The chain's CDR3 is CASSGPPFQETQYF. The CDR3 DNA sequence: TGTGCCAGCTCAGGGCCCCCATTCCAAGAGACCCAGTACTTC.

V usage is TRBV7-3 and J usage is TRBJ2-1; 12 bases are a match to TRBD2. From germline, CDR1 is SGHTA and CDR2 FQGTGA. CDR3 length equals 17 residues. V gave up 4 bases and J gave up 2 bases; unmatched junction bases: 6. Here the CDR3 reads CASSSPLAGGPYNEQFF. The CDR3 DNA sequence: TGTGCCAGCAGCTCACCCCTAGCGGGAGGGCCCTACAATGAGCAGTTCTTC.

V usage is TRBV7-9 and J usage is TRBJ2-7; D possibly corresponds to TRBD2 (5 bases). The CDR3 sequence is 14 residues long. V lost 1 base and J lost 3, with 10 bases in between. The germline V gene has CDR1 SEHNR and CDR2 FQNEAQ (reference sequence). Written as DNA, the CDR3 is TGTGCCAGCAGCTTAGTCCCGGGGATCTACGAGCAGTACTTC. This gives the protein CASSLVPGIYEQYF.

J is TRBJ2-3 and V is TRBV11-2; 9 nucleotides align to TRBD2. V lost 3 bases, J lost 0 bases, and 4 bases stayed unmatched. This CDR3 contains 16 residues. The germline gives CDR1 SGHAT, CDR2 FQNNGV. The CDR3 is CASSFVAGGSTDTQYF. CDR3 sequence (DNA): TGTGCCAGCAGCTTCGTGGCGGGGGGGAGCACAGATACGCAGTATTTT.

The genes are TRBV4-1 and TRBJ1-5; TRBD1 might be the D (5 bases). The CDR3 consists of 17 residues. With 2 bases removed from V and 0 bases from J, the gap between germline ends came to 14 bases. Germline lookup yields CDR1 MGHRA and CDR2 YSYEKL. CDR3 protein: CASSQPLGQGSNQPQHF. In nucleotides, the CDR3 is TGCGCCAGCAGCCAACCACTCGGCCAGGGTAGCAATCAGCCCCAGCATTTT.

The CDR3: CASTFDRTNTGELFF. Here the CDR3 DNA reads TGTGCCAGCACCTTTGACAGGACCAACACCGGGGAGCTGTTTTTT. The chain is built from TRBV2 and TRBJ2-2; the D gene is possibly TRBD1 (6 bases). This CDR3 has 15 residues. Germline V lookup: CDR1 SNHLY, CDR2 FYNNEI. Trimming cost V 7 bases and J 2 bases, with 14 bases left between them.

J is TRBJ2-7 and V is TRBV7-2; D gene unclear. Germline values: CDR1 SGHTA, CDR2 FQGNSA. Trimming took 0 bases from V and 6 from J, leaving 15 bases between them. CDR3 length equals 15 residues. The CDR3 DNA sequence: TGTGCCAGCAGCTTAGCTAGCACAACACTCTCCGAGCAGTACTTC. This codes for CASSLASTTLSEQYF. The full variable domain, rest sourced from reference TRBV7-2 and TRBJ2-7, is GAGVSQSPSNKVTEKGKDVELRCDPISGHTALYWYRQSLGQGLEFLIYFQGNSAPDKSGLPSDRFSAERTGGSVSTLTIQRTQQEDSAVYLCASSLASTTLSEQYFGPGTRLTVT.

V and J are TRBV6-5 and TRBJ2-7; 7 nucleotides agree with TRBD1. The CDR3 totals 15 residues. After removal of 2 bases from V and 2 bases from J, the junction contained 6 bases not matched to a gene. CDR1 is MNHEY and CDR2 is SVGAGI in the germline V gene. The CDR3 DNA reads as TGTGCCAGCAGTTACAGGGGGCTTATTACCTACGAGCAGTACTTC. Its protein product is CASSYRGLITYEQYF.

Points on this clone: The sample carries other DNA sequences with the same CDR3. This chain uses TRBV28 with TRBJ2-7; TRBD1 agrees at 10 bases. The CDR3 totals 13 residues. The junction had 3 bases not matched to a gene; V was cut back by 6 bases and J by 4 bases. Per germline, CDR1 MDHEN and CDR2 SYDVKM. In nucleotides, the CDR3 is TGTGCCAGCAGGACAGGGGGCGCTTACGAGCAGTACTTC. As protein: CASRTGGAYEQYF.